This record looks at one TCR beta chain sequence and its context. Antigen unknown. Per germline, CDR1 MNHEY and CDR2 SVGAGI. The V gene lost 6 bases and the J gene lost 3 bases, with 11 bases spanning the gap. The length of the CDR3 is 13 residues. Libraries were prepared by immunoSEQ multiplex PCR; TCRdb keeps only in-frame clonotypes and omits some of them. The sample has about 120,000 clones, 87% seen once. This specimen comes from a study of T cell responses to AZD1222 COVID-19 vaccine. Notes on the study in general: Repertoire sampling occurred only after the peak T cell response. Vaccine-associated CD4 TCRs spanned spike, dominant at 160-218 and 743-854. At baseline, seropositivity was found in only 5 to 7 AZD1222 recipients. Vaccination with two AZD1222 doses was followed by a rise in Spike-specific TCR breadth and depth.

This TCR was sampled from an adult who received the AZD1222 COVID-19 vaccine. The sequencing used peripheral blood, collected 28 days after the second AZD1222 dose. The rearrangement joins TRBV6-5 to TRBJ1-1; D not resolved. The chain's CDR3 is CASRSTDYTEAFF. The CDR3 DNA is TGTGCCAGCAGAAGTACCGACTACACTGAAGCTTTCTTT.